This T cell receptor beta chain is drawn from a study of blood T cells in healthy people across ages. CDR1 is SQVTM and CDR2 is ANQGSEA in the germline V gene. V shed 5 bases, J shed 5 bases, and the junction held 3 bases outside the gene matches. The CDR3 spans 12 residues. There were at least 5 micrograms of total RNA extracted from every sample. PCR was performed a second time for roughly 7 to 11 cycles using a sample-barcoded 5' primer and a J-beta primer mix. The authors tagged each cDNA molecule using a template-switch adaptor with 12 random nucleotides. CDR3-containing paired-end reads numbering at least 2.5 million came from each sample. In TCRdb, the 5' RACE reads were re-called with MiXCR into one record per CDR3 protein. Of over 600,000 distinct CDR3 sequences in the sample, more than 55% were seen once.

Sample: blood. This receptor was identified in a man aged 35-49 years in good health. The chain links TRBV29-1 to TRBJ2-3, with 8 bases matching TRBD2. Here the CDR3 reads CSVYGGVDTQYF. DNA of the CDR3: TGCAGCGTTTACGGGGGGGTAGATACGCAGTATTTT.